The clone carrying this TCR beta chain was picked up one time. The sample originates from a study of blood T cell repertoires in COVID-19. Study-level information: Samples representing acute and convalescent COVID-19 were sourced from the United States, Italy and Spain. The analysed material was cDNA or gDNA that came from T cells, B-cell-depleted T cells, or PBMCs.

In the source study's methods: Estimates of nucleated cell counts were drawn from the amplification of reference gene primers. This table comes from immunoSEQ multiplex PCR, and its TCRdb copy is limited to in-frame clones, with some not included. V and J calls and clone size are as listed in that table; D and trimming were resolved from the DNA. The sample shows tens of thousands of clones, roughly 73% of them seen only once. V lost 6 bases to trimming and J lost 3 bases; unmatched junction nucleotides: 10. The CDR3 contains 16 residues. Germline V CDR1 and CDR2: KGHDR, SFDVKD. The chain is built from TRBV24-1 and TRBJ2-3; 8 bases are a match to TRBD1. The clonotype comes from an elderly man with acute or convalescent COVID-19. Sequencing used peripheral blood. The CDR3 DNA reads TGTGCCACCAGTAAAGGTACAGGGGGTAGAACAGATACGCAGTATTTT. It is translated as CATSKGTGGRTDTQYF.